This TCR beta chain was identified in a study of cytomegalovirus exposure and HLA in healthy donors. Study conclusions and caveats: Reports described diagnosis of cytomegalovirus status by the classifier as highly specific and sensitive.

Comments on this clone: The antigen remains undetermined.

Trimming stripped 6 bases from V and 3 bases from J, with 12 bases between. CDR3 length equals 13 residues. The germline V gene encodes CDR1 MDHEN and CDR2 SYDVKM. 13 Jbeta primers and 60 Vbeta primers were used for the PCR. TCRdb's table, derived via immunoSEQ multiplex PCR, lists solely in-frame clones and lacks some. Of 130,000 to 150,000 clones in the sample, 60% to 85% are singletons; the top ten hold less than 3.5%. The rearrangement uses TRBV28 and TRBJ2-7; D unclear. Sequencing input: PBMCs. The source of this sequence is a man aged 40-49 years in good health and CMV-seropositive. The CDR3 DNA follows: TGTGCCAGCAGCGCAGTGGTCCACTACGAGCAGTACTTC. Translation gives CASSAVVHYEQYF.